This T cell receptor (beta chain) was sequenced in a study of graft-versus-host responses after intestinal transplantation. The CDR3 totals 15 residues. Germline V gives CDR1 SNHLY, CDR2 FYNNEI. V shed 0 bases and J shed 0 bases, with 5 bases lying between them. Profiled with immunoSEQ multiplex PCR; TCRdb holds only in-frame clones, not every one. The sample shows more than 95,000 clones, under 95% of them seen only once. Notes on this clone: The antigen remains unidentified.

This chain connects TRBV2 to TRBJ1-4, with D possibly matching TRBD1 (5 bases). The sample consisted of unstimulated CD8+ T cells sorted from spleen or lymph node cells, taken before intestinal transplant. The receptor was isolated from a human donor who received an intestinal transplant. CDR3 nucleotides: TGTGCCAGCAGTGAAGCGACAGCAACTAATGAAAAACTGTTTTTT. Its translation is CASSEATATNEKLFF.